A single sample is the source of the 32 T cell receptor beta chains below, sequenced in a study of blood T cell repertoires in COVID-19. Here immunoSEQ multiplex PCR was the method, and the copy in TCRdb shows in-frame clones only, minus some. Of approximately 120,000 clones listed, around four fifths are singletons. Material for sequencing was peripheral blood. These TCRs come from a man in his fifties or sixties with acute or convalescent COVID-19.

V usage is TRBV3-1 (or the pseudogene TRBV3-2) and J usage is TRBJ1-6; a possible D gene is TRBD1 (6 bases). CDR3 length equals 19 residues. Germline V gene sequence: CDR1 LGHDT, CDR2 YNNKEL (reference sequence). Trimming took 1 base from V and 0 from J, leaving 16 bases between them. The CDR3 region has the DNA TGTGCCAGCAGCCAAGTGAGGGACACTAGGAGCTCCTATAATTCACCCCTCCACTTT. As protein: CASSQVRDTRSSYNSPLHF.

This clone has just a few counts. The chain combines TRBV30 with TRBJ2-1, with D possibly matching TRBD2 (5 bases). Germline lookup yields CDR1 GTSNPN and CDR2 SVGIG (reference sequence). This CDR3 region has 15 residues. V was shortened by 0 bases and J by 0 bases, with 9 bases between the two germline ends. The CDR3 nucleotides read TGTGCCTGGAGTGTACTAGTAGGCTCCTACAATGAGCAGTTCTTC. Amino acids: CAWSVLVGSYNEQFF.

This clone turned up a few times. The chain carries TRBV27 and TRBJ2-7; D is possibly TRBD2 (5 bases). Trimming removed 3 bases at V and 6 bases at J, with 12 bases between. There are 13 residues in the CDR3. Germline lookup yields CDR1 MNHEY and CDR2 SMNVEV (reference sequence). In nucleotides, the CDR3 is TGTGCCAGCAGTTTCCTTCGGGGAAGCGAGCAGTACTTC. This gives the protein CASSFLRGSEQYF.

The chain couples TRBV27 to TRBJ2-1; 8 positions agree with TRBD1. CDR3 length: 16 residues. The germline gives CDR1 MNHEY, CDR2 SMNVEV (reference sequence). V shed 5 bases, J shed 6 bases, and the junction held 12 bases outside the gene matches. CDR3 amino acids: CASSALTGVPGNEQFF. CDR3 bases: TGTGCCAGCAGTGCCCTGACAGGGGTCCCAGGCAATGAGCAGTTCTTC.

The chain links TRBV9 to TRBJ2-1; 7 nucleotides align to TRBD2. V was pared by 4 bases and J by 6 bases, with 4 bases of the junction left unmatched. The CDR3 spans 13 residues. The germline V gene has CDR1 SGDLS and CDR2 YYNGEE. In nucleotides, the CDR3 is TGTGCCAGCAGCCTGGGGACTACCAATGAGCAGTTCTTC. Protein sequence: CASSLGTTNEQFF.

This rearrangement joins TRBV18 to TRBJ1-5, with D perhaps matching TRBD1 (5 bases). Between the trimmed V and J ends, which lost 2 bases and 12 bases, there was a span of 14 bases. CDR3 size: 13 residues. Germline V gene lookup returns CDR1 KGHSH and CDR2 LQKENI. The CDR3 here is CASSPEREGLQHF. The CDR3 region has the DNA TGTGCCAGCTCACCAGAACGGGAGGGACTCCAGCATTTT.

The V and J genes are TRBV15 and TRBJ1-3; D ambiguous. Germline V gene data show CDR1 as LNHNV and CDR2 as YYDKDF (reference sequence). The CDR3 totals 14 residues. Trimming stripped 5 bases from V and 0 bases from J, with 8 bases between. The CDR3 protein is CATSVGGSGNTIYF. The CDR3 region has the DNA TGTGCCACCAGCGTGGGAGGCTCTGGAAACACCATATATTTT. The full variable domain, rest sourced from reference TRBV15 and TRBJ1-3, is DAMVIQNPRYQVTQFGKPVTLSCSQTLNHNVMYWYQQKSSQAPKLLFHYYDKDFNNEADTPDNFQSRRPNTSFCFLDIRSPGLGDTAMYLCATSVGGSGNTIYFGEGSWLTVV.

This sequence joins TRBV18 and TRBJ1-5, with TRBD1 matching over 10 bases. The V segment lost 3 bases and the J segment 7 bases; nucleotides outside the gene matches: 3. The V gene's germline CDR1 is KGHSH and CDR2 LQKENI. The CDR3 sequence is 14 residues long. Here the CDR3 reads CASSPGQGGQPQHF. CDR3 nucleotides: TGTGCCAGCTCACCTGGACAGGGGGGCCAGCCCCAGCATTTT.

The chain links TRBV10-3 to TRBJ1-2, with 9 bases aligning to TRBD1. The CDR3 contains 14 residues. From germline, CDR1 is ENHRY and CDR2 SYGVKD. V dropped 4 bases and J dropped 4; count of bases not matched to a gene: 4. CDR3 DNA: TGTGCCATCAGTGCACAGGGGGCCGTCTATGGCTACACCTTC. Protein product: CAISAQGAVYGYTF.

The gene calls are TRBV9 and TRBJ1-2, with 7 bases identical to TRBD1. Germline loops: CDR1 SGDLS, CDR2 YYNGEE. This CDR3 is built from 13 residues. J gave up 4 bases and V 0 bases, and 0 bases lay outside the gene matches. The CDR3 region has the DNA TGTGCCAGCAGCGTAGCAGGGGGCTATGGCTACACCTTC. Its protein product is CASSVAGGYGYTF.

CDR3 in amino acids: CASSNRGKETQYF. The CDR3 DNA reads as TGTGCCAGCAGCAATAGGGGGAAAGAGACCCAGTACTTC. The chain uses TRBV21-1 and TRBJ2-5; the D segment call TRBD1 is taken from the table without a DNA check. TRBV21-1 is tagged as a pseudogene. CDR3 length equals 13 residues.

J is TRBJ2-7 and V is TRBV10-3, with D perhaps TRBD2 (5 bases). The length of the CDR3 is 13 residues. Per germline, CDR1 ENHRY and CDR2 SYGVKD. Trimming pared 0 bases from V and 9 bases from J, leaving 12 bases between. For the CDR3, the DNA is TGTGCCATCAGTGAGTCGAGCGGCGCGGCGCAGTACTTC. Translated: CAISESSGAAQYF.

This rearrangement joins TRBV28 to TRBJ1-3; D gene uncertain. CDR3 length: 13 amino acids. V lost 6 bases and J 0 bases, leaving 6 bases between the germline ends. Germline V gene lookup returns CDR1 MDHEN and CDR2 SYDVKM. CDR3 loop: CASSPDSGNTIYF. In DNA, the CDR3 is TGTGCCAGCAGCCCAGACTCTGGAAACACCATATATTTT. The variable domain in full, with the rest retrieved from reference TRBV28 and TRBJ1-3, is DVKVTQSSRYLVKRTGEKVFLECVQDMDHENMFWYRQDPGLGLRLIYFSYDVKMKEKGDIPEGYSVSREKKERFSLILESASTNQTSMYLCASSPDSGNTIYFGEGSWLTVV.

The V gene is TRBV28, the J gene TRBJ1-1; no firm D call. CDR3 length: 16 residues. V dropped 2 bases and J dropped 1 base, with 14 bases sitting between them. CDR1 is MDHEN, CDR2 SYDVKM, per germline. CDR3 amino acids: CASSLPRRVRNTEAFF. CDR3 DNA: TGTGCCAGCAGTTTACCCCGAAGAGTAAGGAACACTGAAGCTTTCTTT. Full variable domain (remainder filled in from reference TRBV28 and TRBJ1-1): DVKVTQSSRYLVKRTGEKVFLECVQDMDHENMFWYRQDPGLGLRLIYFSYDVKMKEKGDIPEGYSVSREKKERFSLILESASTNQTSMYLCASSLPRRVRNTEAFFGQGTRLTVV.

The V and J genes are TRBV3-1 (or the pseudogene TRBV3-2) and TRBJ1-6; D is unclear. This CDR3 comprises 14 residues. CDR1 is LGHDT, CDR2 YNNKEL, per germline (reference sequence). The ends were cut back, 8 bases at V and 0 bases at J, with 8 bases in the middle. Written as DNA, the CDR3 is TGTGCCAGCGGGCAGAGCTCCTATAATTCACCCCTCCACTTT. It codes for CASGQSSYNSPLHF.

This sequence joins TRBV19 and TRBJ2-7; D gene uncertain. The CDR3 is 13 residues long. Germline V gene data show CDR1 as LNHDA and CDR2 as SQIVND (reference sequence). Trimming pared 3 bases from V and 2 bases from J, leaving 8 bases between. The CDR3 coding sequence is TGTGCCAGTAGTATTAGTCTTACCTACGAGCAGTACTTC. Translated: CASSISLTYEQYF.

This rearrangement joins TRBV30 to TRBJ2-7, with 11 bases fitting TRBD1. Per the germline V gene, CDR1 is GTSNPN and CDR2 is SVGIG (reference sequence). The CDR3 has 14 residues. J lost 5 bases, V lost 2 bases, and 5 bases had no gene match. The CDR3 sequence is CAWSLGGQGDEQYF. For the CDR3, the DNA is TGTGCCTGGAGTTTGGGGGGACAGGGGGACGAGCAGTACTTC.

The V gene is TRBV5-1, the J gene TRBJ2-7, with TRBD1 matching over 8 bases. The CDR3 is 15 amino acids. Germline V gene data show CDR1 as SGHRS and CDR2 as YFSETQ. Unmatched junction bases numbered 8, after V lost 0 bases and J lost 6 bases. This CDR3 is CASSLGATGDLEQYF. The CDR3 nucleotides read TGCGCCAGCAGCTTGGGGGCGACAGGGGATCTCGAGCAGTACTTC.

About this clone itself: One junction end does not reproduce the germline sequence, and a read error may be involved. The V and J genes are TRBV6-1 and TRBJ2-7; 7 bases line up with TRBD1. Germline CDR1 MNHNS, CDR2 SASEGT. The CDR3 length is 13 residues. Written as DNA, the CDR3 is TGTGCCAGCAGAGAAGGGGGCTATTACGAGCAGTACTTC. Amino acids: CASREGGYYEQYF.

The J gene is TRBJ1-3, the V gene TRBV2; D remains unclear. The germline V and J ends were trimmed by 4 bases and 4 bases, with 23 bases remaining between them. The CDR3 runs 18 residues. CDR1 and CDR2 (germline): SNHLY, FYNNEI. CDR3 nucleotides: TGTGCCAGCAGTGCAGTCCATCCCGCCACTCCGGAGGGAAACACCATATATTTT. Translating gives CASSAVHPATPEGNTIYF.

The chain has TRBV2 and TRBJ2-1; TRBD2 is a possible D gene (6 bases). The CDR3 extends over 15 amino acids. Germline V gene sequence: CDR1 SNHLY, CDR2 FYNNEI. V was pared by 6 bases and J by 8 bases, with 20 bases between. DNA of the CDR3: TGTGCCAGCAGGACCGGGAGTGCTGGTTTCGATGAGCAGTTCTTC. It translates to CASRTGSAGFDEQFF.

The rearrangement uses TRBV4-2 and TRBJ2-1; D call uncertain. V shed 4 bases and J shed 7 bases, with 8 bases lying between them. Germline assignment: CDR1 LGHNA and CDR2 YNFKEQ. The CDR3 runs to 12 residues. CDR3 DNA: TGTGCCAGCAGCCCTTTCGGGAATGAGCAGTTCTTC. Translating it yields CASSPFGNEQFF.

The chain uses TRBV28 and TRBJ2-2; unclear D gene. The CDR3 has 13 residues. V lost 6 bases, J lost 7 bases, and 12 bases lay in between. Germline CDR1 MDHEN, CDR2 SYDVKM. Here the CDR3 DNA reads TGTGCCAGCAGACTCTTCAGACACGGGGAGCTGTTTTTT. This translates into CASRLFRHGELFF.

This clone was counted a few times. Within the sample, other DNA sequences also encode this same CDR3. The chain carries TRBV5-4 and TRBJ2-3, with 7 bases matching TRBD2. Per germline, CDR1 SGHNT and CDR2 YYREEE (reference sequence). The CDR3 extends over 15 amino acids. V dropped 0 bases and J dropped 0; count of bases not matched to a gene: 1. In DNA form, the CDR3 reads TGTGCCAGCAGCTTGGCTAGCGGTAGCACAGATACGCAGTATTTT. Its translation is CASSLASGSTDTQYF.

V is TRBV10-3 and J is TRBJ2-1, with D tentatively TRBD1 (6 bases). The CDR3 spans 14 residues. Trimming took 2 bases from V and 3 from J, leaving 8 bases between them. Germline values: CDR1 ENHRY, CDR2 SYGVKD. In DNA form, the CDR3 reads TGTGCCATCAGTGAGGGCAGGGGCTACAATGAGCAGTTCTTC. Translating gives CAISEGRGYNEQFF.

V usage is TRBV5-4 and J usage is TRBJ2-1; a weak D match, TRBD1 (6 bases). Germline V gene sequence: CDR1 SGHNT, CDR2 YYREEE (reference sequence). This CDR3 spans 13 amino acids. V dropped 4 bases and J dropped 8 bases, with 13 bases sitting between them. The CDR3 DNA reads as TGTGCCAGCAGCCCGGCAGGGGCGGATGAGCAGTTCTTC. Amino acids: CASSPAGADEQFF.

The table lists this clone with a count of one. The chain joins TRBV7-6 to TRBJ1-3; D not resolved. The CDR3 is made up of 15 amino acids. Germline V gene data show CDR1 as SGHVS and CDR2 as FNYEAQ. V was clipped by 8 bases and J by 3 bases, with 17 bases between them. CDR3 amino acids: CASGPRSTVGNTIYF. CDR3 coding DNA: TGTGCCAGCGGCCCAAGGAGCACGGTTGGAAACACCATATATTTT.

The chain recombines TRBV5-1 with TRBJ2-7; 8 positions agree with TRBD1. Germline V CDR1 and CDR2: SGHRS, YFSETQ. The CDR3 length is 15 residues. The V and J ends lost 1 base and 0 bases, in that order; junction bases with no gene match: 3. The CDR3 DNA is TGCGCCAGCAGCTTGACAGGGGGGAGCTCCTACGAGCAGTACTTC. It specifies CASSLTGGSSYEQYF.

The rearrangement joins TRBV11-2 to TRBJ2-1, with 11 bases that match TRBD2. Looked up from germline, CDR1 is SGHAT and CDR2 is FQNNGV. The CDR3 totals 13 residues. With 7 bases clipped from V and 8 bases from J, the junction kept 4 bases outside the gene matches. The CDR3 spells CASKVAGGDEQFF. The CDR3 DNA reads as TGTGCCAGCAAGGTAGCGGGAGGGGATGAGCAGTTCTTC.

This chain links TRBV3-1 (or the pseudogene TRBV3-2) with TRBJ2-3; a possible D gene is TRBD1 (6 bases). V lost 4 bases and J 0 bases, leaving 11 bases between the germline ends. Germline V gives CDR1 LGHDT, CDR2 YNNKEL (reference sequence). CDR3 length equals 15 residues. CDR3 coding DNA: TGTGCCAGCAGCCTACAGGGTTGGAGCACAGATACGCAGTATTTT. It is translated as CASSLQGWSTDTQYF.

The rearrangement uses TRBV19 and TRBJ2-2, with 12 bases matching TRBD2. Germline lookup yields CDR1 LNHDA and CDR2 SQIVND (reference sequence). The CDR3 runs 18 residues. V was clipped by 1 base and J by 3 bases; unmatched bases: 6. CDR3 loop: CASSIGWTSGKYTGELFF. The DNA for the CDR3 is TGTGCCAGTAGTATAGGGTGGACTAGCGGGAAGTACACCGGGGAGCTGTTTTTT.

This chain links TRBV9 with TRBJ1-2; D possibly corresponds to TRBD1 (5 bases). Germline V gene lookup returns CDR1 SGDLS and CDR2 YYNGEE. CDR3 length: 14 amino acids. V was pared by 0 bases and J by 4 bases, with 10 bases between. CDR3 residues: CASSVGAGPYGYTF. Written as DNA, the CDR3 is TGTGCCAGCAGCGTAGGGGCAGGGCCCTATGGCTACACCTTC.